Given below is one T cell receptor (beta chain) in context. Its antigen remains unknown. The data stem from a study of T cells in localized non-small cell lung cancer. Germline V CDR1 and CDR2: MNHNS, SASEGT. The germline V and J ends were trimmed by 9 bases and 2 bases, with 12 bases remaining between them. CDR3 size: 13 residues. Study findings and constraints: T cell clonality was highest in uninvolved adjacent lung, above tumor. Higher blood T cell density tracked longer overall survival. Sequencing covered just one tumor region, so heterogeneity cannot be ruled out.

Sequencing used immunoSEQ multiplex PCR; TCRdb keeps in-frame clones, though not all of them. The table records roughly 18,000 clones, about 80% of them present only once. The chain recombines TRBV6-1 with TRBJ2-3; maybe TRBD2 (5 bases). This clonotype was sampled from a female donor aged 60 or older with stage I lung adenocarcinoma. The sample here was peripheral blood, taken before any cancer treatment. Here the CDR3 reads CARGDYDTDTQYF. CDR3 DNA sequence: TGTGCCAGGGGAGACTATGACACAGATACGCAGTATTTT.